This T cell receptor (beta chain) was documented in a study of cytomegalovirus exposure and HLA in healthy donors. General study findings and limits: Differences between HLA loci emerged in a later analysis of TCR association rates, with DRB1 most and HLA-C fewest.

Germline lookup yields CDR1 SGHNT and CDR2 YYREEE (reference sequence). Trimming removed 3 bases from V and 5 bases from J; junction bases left unmatched: 6. The CDR3 extends over 14 amino acids. Both 60 Vbeta primers and 13 Jbeta primers went into the PCR. Profiled with immunoSEQ multiplex PCR; TCRdb holds only in-frame clones, not every one. The sample includes around 190,000 clones, around 88% of them seen just once. Concerning this clone: The antigen remains unidentified.

Sequences were obtained from PBMCs. The chain recombines TRBV5-4 with TRBJ2-7, with 9 bases matching TRBD1. This sequence originates from a woman aged 25-40 years in good health and CMV-seronegative. CDR3: CASSSPGQGDEQYF. Here the CDR3 DNA reads TGTGCCAGCAGCTCACCGGGACAGGGAGACGAGCAGTACTTC. The entire variable domain, with the rest obtained from reference TRBV5-4 and TRBJ2-7, is as follows: ETGVTQSPTHLIKTRGQQVTLRCSSQSGHNTVSWYQQALGQGPQFIFQYYREEENGRGNFPPRFSGLQFPNYSSELNVNALELDDSALYLCASSSPGQGDEQYFGPGTRLTVT.